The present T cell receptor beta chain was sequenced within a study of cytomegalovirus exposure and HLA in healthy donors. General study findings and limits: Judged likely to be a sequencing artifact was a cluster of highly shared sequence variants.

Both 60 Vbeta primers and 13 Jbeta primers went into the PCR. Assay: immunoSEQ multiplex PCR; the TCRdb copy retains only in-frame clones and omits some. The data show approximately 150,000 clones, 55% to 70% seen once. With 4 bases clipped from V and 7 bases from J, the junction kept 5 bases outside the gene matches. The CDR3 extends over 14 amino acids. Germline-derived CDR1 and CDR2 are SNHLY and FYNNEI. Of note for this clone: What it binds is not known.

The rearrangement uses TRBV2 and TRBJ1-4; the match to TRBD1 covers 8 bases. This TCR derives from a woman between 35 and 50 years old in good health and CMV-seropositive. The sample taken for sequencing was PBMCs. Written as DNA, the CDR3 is TGTGCCAGCAGTGGGGACAGGCGGGGTGAAAAACTGTTTTTT. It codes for CASSGDRRGEKLFF.